The 8 T cell receptor beta chains presented below share a single source sample, sequenced in a study of blood T cell repertoires in COVID-19. The data were produced by immunoSEQ multiplex PCR, yet TCRdb's version contains in-frame clones alone and is incomplete. Found here are 100,000 to 150,000 clones, 81% of them singletons; the top ten hold 17%. The sample consisted of peripheral blood. The receptors here all came from a man under 40 with COVID-19, enrolled during active disease.

The chain recombines TRBV7-2 with TRBJ2-7; 10 bases are shared with TRBD2. The trim removed 4 bases at V and 1 base at J, leaving 1 base unmatched. The CDR3 runs 14 residues. CDR1 is SGHTA, CDR2 FQGNSA, per germline. This chain's CDR3 is CASSSLAGSYEQYF. CDR3 nucleotide sequence: TGTGCCAGCAGCTCACTAGCGGGGTCCTACGAGCAGTACTTC.

The V and J genes are TRBV5-5 and TRBJ1-5, with 10 bases lining up with TRBD1. J lost 5 bases, V lost 1 base, and 6 bases had no gene match. Germline loops: CDR1 SGHKS, CDR2 YYEKEE (reference sequence). The CDR3 is 16 amino acids. This chain's CDR3 is CASSLYPGTGDQPQHF. In DNA, the CDR3 is TGTGCCAGCAGCTTGTACCCTGGGACAGGGGATCAGCCCCAGCATTTT.

The chain joins TRBV7-3 to TRBJ2-3; perhaps TRBD1 as D (7 bases). Trimming removed 1 base from V and 2 bases from J, with 13 bases in between. The length of the CDR3 is 16 residues. CDR1 is SGHTA, CDR2 FQGTGA, per germline. In DNA form, the CDR3 reads TGTGCCAGCAGCTTAAATCCAGGGGGGAACACAGATACGCAGTATTTT. It yields the protein CASSLNPGGNTDTQYF. The complete variable domain, with remaining parts taken from reference TRBV7-3 and TRBJ2-3, reads GAGVSQTPSNKVTEKGKYVELRCDPISGHTALYWYRQSLGQGPEFLIYFQGTGAADDSGLPNDRFFAVRPEGSVSTLKIQRTERGDSAVYLCASSLNPGGNTDTQYFGPGTRLTVL.

The chain carries TRBV6-2 or TRBV6-3 and TRBJ2-7, with D tentatively TRBD2 (5 bases). The CDR3 loop spans 12 amino acids. Trimming stripped 4 bases from V and 6 bases from J, with 10 bases between. Germline CDR1 and CDR2: MNHEY and SVGEGT. CDR3 sequence reads: CASSSPGSEQYF. CDR3 sequence (DNA): TGTGCCAGCAGTTCACCGGGGTCCGAGCAGTACTTC.

A single count supports this clone. The rearrangement links TRBV6-2 or TRBV6-3 to TRBJ2-1; TRBD2 matches 7 bases. Germline V gene lookup returns CDR1 MNHEY and CDR2 SVGEGT. The CDR3 runs 16 residues. V shed 2 bases and J 4 bases; nucleotides not matched to a gene: 8. CDR3 in DNA: TGTGCCAGCAGTTACCTGGGGGGGAATGTTTACAATGAGCAGTTCTTC. The encoded protein is CASSYLGGNVYNEQFF.

The chain links TRBV15 to TRBJ2-7, with D perhaps matching TRBD1 (6 bases). The CDR3 contains 13 residues. V dropped 1 base and J dropped 7 bases, with 11 bases sitting between them. Germline V gene sequence: CDR1 LNHNV, CDR2 YYDKDF (reference sequence). CDR3 loop: CATSRAGVGEQYF. The CDR3 DNA follows: TGTGCCACCAGCAGAGCAGGGGTGGGGGAGCAGTACTTC.

This clone came up a few times. The genes are TRBV11-1 and TRBJ2-1, with 10 bases lining up with TRBD2. V lost 6 bases, J lost 4 bases, and 6 bases stayed unmatched. The CDR3 is made up of 15 amino acids. Germline CDR1 reads SGHAT; CDR2 reads FQDESV (reference sequence). The CDR3 reads CASRLATSGYNEQFF. CDR3 nucleotide sequence: TGTGCCAGCAGGCTTGCGACTAGCGGGTACAATGAGCAGTTCTTC.

The gene calls are TRBV30 and TRBJ2-7; the match to TRBD1 covers 9 bases. The CDR3 length is 14 residues. V lost 3 bases to trimming and J lost 3 bases; unmatched junction nucleotides: 6. CDR1 and CDR2 from the germline V gene are GTSNPN and SVGIG (reference sequence). The CDR3 DNA follows: TGTGCCTGGAGGCCGGGACAGGGACACTACGAGCAGTACTTC. Its protein product is CAWRPGQGHYEQYF.